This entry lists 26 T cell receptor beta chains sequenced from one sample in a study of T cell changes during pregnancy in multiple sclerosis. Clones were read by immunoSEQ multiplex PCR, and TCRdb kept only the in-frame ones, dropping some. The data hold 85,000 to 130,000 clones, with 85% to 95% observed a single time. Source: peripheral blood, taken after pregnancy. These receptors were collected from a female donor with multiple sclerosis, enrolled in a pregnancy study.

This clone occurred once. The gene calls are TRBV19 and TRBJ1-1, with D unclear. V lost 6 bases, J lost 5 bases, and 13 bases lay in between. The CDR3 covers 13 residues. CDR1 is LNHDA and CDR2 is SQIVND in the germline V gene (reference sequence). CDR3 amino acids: CASRARRETEAFF. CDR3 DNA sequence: TGTGCCAGTAGGGCCAGGAGGGAGACTGAAGCTTTCTTT.

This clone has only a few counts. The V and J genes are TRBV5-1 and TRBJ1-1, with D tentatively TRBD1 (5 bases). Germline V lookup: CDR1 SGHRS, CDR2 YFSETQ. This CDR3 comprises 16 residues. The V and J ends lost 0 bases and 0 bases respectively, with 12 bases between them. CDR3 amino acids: CASSLGRANMNTEAFF. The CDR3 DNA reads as TGCGCCAGCAGCTTGGGCAGGGCCAACATGAACACTGAAGCTTTCTTT.

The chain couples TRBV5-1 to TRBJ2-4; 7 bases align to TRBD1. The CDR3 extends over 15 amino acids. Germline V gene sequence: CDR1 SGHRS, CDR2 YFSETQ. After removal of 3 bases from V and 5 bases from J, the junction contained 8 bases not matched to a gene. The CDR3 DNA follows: TGCGCCAGCAGCTCGGCCGGGACAGAACAAAACATTCAGTACTTC. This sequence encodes CASSSAGTEQNIQYF.

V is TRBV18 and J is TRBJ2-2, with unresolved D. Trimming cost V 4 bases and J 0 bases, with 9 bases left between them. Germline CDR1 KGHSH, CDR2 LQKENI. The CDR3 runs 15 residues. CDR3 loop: CASSQSSPNTGELFF. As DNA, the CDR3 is TGTGCCAGCTCACAGAGTTCCCCGAACACCGGGGAGCTGTTTTTT.

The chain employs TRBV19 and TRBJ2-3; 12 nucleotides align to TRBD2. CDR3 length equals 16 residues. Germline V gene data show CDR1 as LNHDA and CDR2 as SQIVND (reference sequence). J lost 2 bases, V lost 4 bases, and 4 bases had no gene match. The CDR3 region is CASSNRLAGVTDTQYF. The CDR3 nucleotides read TGTGCCAGTAGTAACCGACTAGCGGGGGTCACAGATACGCAGTATTTT.

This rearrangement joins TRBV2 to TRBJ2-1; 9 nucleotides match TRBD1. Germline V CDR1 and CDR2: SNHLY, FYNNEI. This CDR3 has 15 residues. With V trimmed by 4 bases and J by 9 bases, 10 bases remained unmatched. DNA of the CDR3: TGTGCCAGCAGTGCCCCGCGGACAGGGGTATCTGAGCAGTTCTTC. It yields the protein CASSAPRTGVSEQFF.

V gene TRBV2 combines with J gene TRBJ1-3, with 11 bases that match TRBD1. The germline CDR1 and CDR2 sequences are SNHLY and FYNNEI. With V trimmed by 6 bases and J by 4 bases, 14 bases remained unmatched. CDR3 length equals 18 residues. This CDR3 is CASRTGTGGSLRGNTIYF. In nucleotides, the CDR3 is TGTGCCAGCAGAACCGGGACAGGGGGGTCTTTGAGAGGAAACACCATATATTTT.

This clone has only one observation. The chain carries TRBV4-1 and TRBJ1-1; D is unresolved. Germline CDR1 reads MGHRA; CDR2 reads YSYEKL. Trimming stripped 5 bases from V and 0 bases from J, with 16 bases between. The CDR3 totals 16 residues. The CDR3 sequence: CASSMKPTPMNTEAFF. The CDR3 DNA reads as TGCGCCAGCAGCATGAAACCTACCCCCATGAACACTGAAGCTTTCTTT.

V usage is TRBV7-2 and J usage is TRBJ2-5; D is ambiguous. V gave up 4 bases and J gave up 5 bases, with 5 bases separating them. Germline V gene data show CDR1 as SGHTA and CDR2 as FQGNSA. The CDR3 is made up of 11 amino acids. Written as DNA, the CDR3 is TGTGCCAGCAGCTATCGTGAGACCCAGTACTTC. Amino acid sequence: CASSYRETQYF.

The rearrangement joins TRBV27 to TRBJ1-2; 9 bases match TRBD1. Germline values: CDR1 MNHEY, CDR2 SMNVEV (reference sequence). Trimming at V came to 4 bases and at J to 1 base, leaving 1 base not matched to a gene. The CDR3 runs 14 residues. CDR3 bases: TGTGCCAGCAGTTGGGACAGGGATAACTATGGCTACACCTTC. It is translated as CASSWDRDNYGYTF.

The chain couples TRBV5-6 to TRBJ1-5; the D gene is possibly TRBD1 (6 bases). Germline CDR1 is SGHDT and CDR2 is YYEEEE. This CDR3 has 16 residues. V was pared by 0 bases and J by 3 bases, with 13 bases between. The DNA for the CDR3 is TGTGCCAGCAGCTTGGGGGCCGGACAGATCAATCAGCCCCAGCATTTT. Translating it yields CASSLGAGQINQPQHF.

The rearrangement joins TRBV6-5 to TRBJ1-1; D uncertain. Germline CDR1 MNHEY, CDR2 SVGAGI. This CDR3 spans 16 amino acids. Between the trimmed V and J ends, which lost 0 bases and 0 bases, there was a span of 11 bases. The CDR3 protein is CASSYSSGVMNTEAFF. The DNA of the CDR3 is TGTGCCAGCAGTTACTCCAGCGGGGTCATGAACACTGAAGCTTTCTTT.

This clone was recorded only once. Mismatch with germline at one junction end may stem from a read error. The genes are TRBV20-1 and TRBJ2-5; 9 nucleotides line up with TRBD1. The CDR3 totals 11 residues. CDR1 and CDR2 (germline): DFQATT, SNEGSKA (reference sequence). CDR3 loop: CSATGGETQYF. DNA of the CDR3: TGCAGCGCTACAGGGGGCGAGACCCAGTACTTC.

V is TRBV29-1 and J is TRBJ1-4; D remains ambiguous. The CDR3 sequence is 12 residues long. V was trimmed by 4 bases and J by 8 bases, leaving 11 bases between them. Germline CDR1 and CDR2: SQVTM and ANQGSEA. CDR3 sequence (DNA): TGCAGCGTTGTGGTTTCGGGGGAAAAACTGTTTTTT. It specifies CSVVVSGEKLFF.

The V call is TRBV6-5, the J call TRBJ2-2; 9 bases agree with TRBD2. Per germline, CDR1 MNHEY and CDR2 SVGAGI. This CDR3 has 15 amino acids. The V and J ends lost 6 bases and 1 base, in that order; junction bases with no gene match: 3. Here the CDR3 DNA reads TGTGCCAGCAGACTTAGCGGGGGGAACACCGGGGAGCTGTTTTTT. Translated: CASRLSGGNTGELFF.

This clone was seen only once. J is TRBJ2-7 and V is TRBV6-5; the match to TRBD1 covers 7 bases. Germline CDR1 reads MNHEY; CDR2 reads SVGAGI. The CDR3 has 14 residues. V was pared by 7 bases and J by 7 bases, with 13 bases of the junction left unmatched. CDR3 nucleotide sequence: TGTGCCAGCAAAGGGGGCAGTGGGGCTCGGGAGCAGTACTTC. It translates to CASKGGSGAREQYF.

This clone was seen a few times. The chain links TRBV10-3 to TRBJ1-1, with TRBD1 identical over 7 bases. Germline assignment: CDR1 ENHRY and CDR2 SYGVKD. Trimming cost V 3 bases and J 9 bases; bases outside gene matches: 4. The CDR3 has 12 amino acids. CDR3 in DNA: TGTGCCATCAGTGAAGGACAGGCTCAAGCTTTCTTT. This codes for CAISEGQAQAFF.

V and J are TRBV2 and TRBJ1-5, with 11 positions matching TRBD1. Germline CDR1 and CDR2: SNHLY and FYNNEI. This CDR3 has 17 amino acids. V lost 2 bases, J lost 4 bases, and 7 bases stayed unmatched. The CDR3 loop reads CASSERRDRGKNQPQHF. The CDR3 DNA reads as TGTGCCAGCAGTGAACGTCGGGACAGGGGGAAAAATCAGCCCCAGCATTTT.

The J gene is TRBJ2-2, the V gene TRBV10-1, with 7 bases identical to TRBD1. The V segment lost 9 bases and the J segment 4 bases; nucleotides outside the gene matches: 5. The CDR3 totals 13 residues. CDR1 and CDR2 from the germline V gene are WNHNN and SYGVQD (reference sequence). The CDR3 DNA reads TGCGCCAGACAGGGGTCACGCACCGGGGAGCTGTTTTTT. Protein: CARQGSRTGELFF.

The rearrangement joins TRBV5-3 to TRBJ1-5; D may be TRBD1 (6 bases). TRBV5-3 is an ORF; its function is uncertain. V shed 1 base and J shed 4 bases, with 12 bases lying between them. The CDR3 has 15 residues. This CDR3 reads CARSLKGEPNQPQHF. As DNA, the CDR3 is TGTGCCAGAAGCTTGAAGGGGGAACCGAATCAGCCCCAGCATTTT.

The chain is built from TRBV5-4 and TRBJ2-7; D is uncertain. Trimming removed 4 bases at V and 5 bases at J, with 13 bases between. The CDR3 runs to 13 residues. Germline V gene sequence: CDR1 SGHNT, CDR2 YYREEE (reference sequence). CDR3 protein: CASSASVAHEQYF. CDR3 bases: TGTGCCAGCAGCGCATCCGTGGCCCACGAGCAGTACTTC.

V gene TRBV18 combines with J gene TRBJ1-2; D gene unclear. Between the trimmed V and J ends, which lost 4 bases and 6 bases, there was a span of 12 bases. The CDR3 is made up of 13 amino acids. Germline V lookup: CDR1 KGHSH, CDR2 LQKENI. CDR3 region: CASSRSNEDGYTF. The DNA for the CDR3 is TGTGCCAGCTCACGATCTAACGAGGATGGCTACACCTTC.

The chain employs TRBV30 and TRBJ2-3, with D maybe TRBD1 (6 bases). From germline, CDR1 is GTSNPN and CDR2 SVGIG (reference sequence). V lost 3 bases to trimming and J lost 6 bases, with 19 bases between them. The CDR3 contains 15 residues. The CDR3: CAWRRGQRRGDTQYF. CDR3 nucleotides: TGTGCCTGGAGACGCGGACAGCGTAGGGGGGATACGCAGTATTTT. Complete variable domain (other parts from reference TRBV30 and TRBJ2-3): SQTIHQWPATLVQPVGSPLSLECTVEGTSNPNLYWYRQAAGRGLQLLFYSVGIGQISSEVPQNLSASRPQDRQFILSSKKLLLSDSGFYLCAWRRGQRRGDTQYFGPGTRLTVL.

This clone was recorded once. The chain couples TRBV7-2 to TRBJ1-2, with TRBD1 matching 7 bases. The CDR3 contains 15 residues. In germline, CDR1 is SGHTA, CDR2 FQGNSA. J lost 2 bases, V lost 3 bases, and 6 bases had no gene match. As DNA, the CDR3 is TGTGCCAGCAGCTTTAATGGACAGGTGAACTATGGCTACACCTTC. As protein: CASSFNGQVNYGYTF. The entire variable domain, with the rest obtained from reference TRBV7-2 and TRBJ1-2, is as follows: GAGVSQSPSNKVTEKGKDVELRCDPISGHTALYWYRQSLGQGLEFLIYFQGNSAPDKSGLPSDRFSAERTGGSVSTLTIQRTQQEDSAVYLCASSFNGQVNYGYTFGSGTRLTVV.

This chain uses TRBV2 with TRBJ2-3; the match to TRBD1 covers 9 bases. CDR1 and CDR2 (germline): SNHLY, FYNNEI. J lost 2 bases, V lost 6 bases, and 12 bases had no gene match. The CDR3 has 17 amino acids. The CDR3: CASRYRGPGLFTDTQYF. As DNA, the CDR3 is TGTGCCAGCAGATACAGGGGGCCGGGACTATTCACAGATACGCAGTATTTT.

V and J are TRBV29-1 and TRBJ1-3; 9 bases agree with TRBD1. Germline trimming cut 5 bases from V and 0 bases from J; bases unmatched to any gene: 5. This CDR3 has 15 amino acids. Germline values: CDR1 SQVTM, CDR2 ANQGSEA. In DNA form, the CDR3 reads TGCAGCGTTCGGACAGGGGCCCACTCTGGAAACACCATATATTTT. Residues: CSVRTGAHSGNTIYF.